This T cell receptor beta chain comes out of a study of regulatory T cells in long-lasting Graves disease. Study findings and constraints: Accuracy was perhaps lowered by the small sample size. Persistent disease preferred TRBV28, TRBJ1-2 and TRBJ2-5.

V was pared by 2 bases and J by 6 bases, with 10 bases between. CDR1 and CDR2 from the germline V gene are SGHRS and YFSETQ. The CDR3 consists of 13 residues. This clonotype has just a few counts. No antigen is known for it. In building TCR beta libraries, iRepertoire HTBI primers were used together with Arm-PCR of CDR3 regions. Using its own MiXCR run on the multiplex PCR reads, TCRdb lists one record per CDR3 protein. The repertoire consists of hundreds of thousands of distinct CDR3 sequences, with under 20% occurring once and the leading ten covering about 17%. Indicated time point: newly diagnosed GD, antithyroid drugs for less than 3 months. PBMC-derived RNA was used for the TCR library. These data are also associated with another study on T cells in Graves' hyperthyroidism and ophthalmopathy. This second study says: HTBI primers were employed in a first-round RT-PCR of the TCR CDR3.

The chain employs TRBV5-1 and TRBJ2-3; D is uncertain. The sequenced sample was peripheral blood mononuclear cells (PBMCs), obtained at new diagnosis, from a patient treated with antithyroid drugs. The receptor was derived from a woman younger than 45 with Graves disease. CDR3 in amino acids: CASSFRAGDTQYF. As DNA, the CDR3 is TGCGCCAGCAGCTTCCGGGCAGGCGATACGCAGTATTTT.